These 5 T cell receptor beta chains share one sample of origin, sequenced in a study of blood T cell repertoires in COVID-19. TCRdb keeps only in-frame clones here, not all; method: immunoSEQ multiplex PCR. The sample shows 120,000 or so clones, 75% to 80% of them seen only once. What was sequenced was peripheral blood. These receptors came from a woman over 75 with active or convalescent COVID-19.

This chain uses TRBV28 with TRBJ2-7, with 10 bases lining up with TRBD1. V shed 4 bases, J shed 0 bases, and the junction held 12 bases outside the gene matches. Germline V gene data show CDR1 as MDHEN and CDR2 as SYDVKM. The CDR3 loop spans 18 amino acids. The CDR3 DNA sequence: TGTGCCAGCAGTTCCCCTCGGGACAGGGGAGGAATCTCCTACGAGCAGTACTTC. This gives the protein CASSSPRDRGGISYEQYF.

The CDR3 loop reads CASSSGLANQQYF. The DNA for the CDR3 is TGTGCCAGCAGCTCCGGACTAGCGAACCAGCAGTACTTC. The chain uses TRBV7-9 and TRBJ2-7, with 9 bases lining up with TRBD2. CDR3 length: 13 residues. Germline V CDR1 and CDR2: SEHNR, FQNEAQ (reference sequence). V was pared by 4 bases and J by 8 bases, with 6 bases of the junction left unmatched.

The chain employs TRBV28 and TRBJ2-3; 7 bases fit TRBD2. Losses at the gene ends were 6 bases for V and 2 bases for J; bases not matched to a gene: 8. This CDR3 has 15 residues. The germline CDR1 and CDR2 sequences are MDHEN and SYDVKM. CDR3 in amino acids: CASRPPGLNTDTQYF. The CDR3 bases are TGTGCCAGCAGGCCTCCGGGACTAAACACAGATACGCAGTATTTT.

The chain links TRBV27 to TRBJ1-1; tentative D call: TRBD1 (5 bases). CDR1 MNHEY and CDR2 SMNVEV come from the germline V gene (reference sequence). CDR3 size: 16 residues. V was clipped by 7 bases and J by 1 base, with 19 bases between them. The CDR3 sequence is CASNALGIGENTEAFF. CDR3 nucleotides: TGTGCCAGCAACGCCCTTGGAATAGGGGAGAACACTGAAGCTTTCTTT.

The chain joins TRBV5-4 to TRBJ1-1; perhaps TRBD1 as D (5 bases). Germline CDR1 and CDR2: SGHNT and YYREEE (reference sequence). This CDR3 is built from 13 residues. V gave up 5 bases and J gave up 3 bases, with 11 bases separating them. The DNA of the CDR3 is TGTGCCAGCAGAACGCGGGGGGACACTGAAGCTTTCTTT. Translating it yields CASRTRGDTEAFF. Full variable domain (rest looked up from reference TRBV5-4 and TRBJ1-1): ETGVTQSPTHLIKTRGQQVTLRCSSQSGHNTVSWYQQALGQGPQFIFQYYREEENGRGNFPPRFSGLQFPNYSSELNVNALELDDSALYLCASRTRGDTEAFFGQGTRLTVV.